The clone carrying this T cell receptor (beta chain) was seen many times. Its antigen remains unknown. The CDR3 consists of 15 residues. V dropped 6 bases and J dropped 0; count of bases not matched to a gene: 3. Per the germline V gene, CDR1 is SNHLY and CDR2 is FYNNEI. TCRdb re-derived calls from the 5' RACE reads in MiXCR, one entry per CDR3 protein. The sample records some 340,000 distinct CDR3 sequences, around 11% being singletons. The data stem from a study of T cells after yellow fever vaccination. Study results and caveats: Reappearance after the booster was observed for most primary-vaccination clones (roughly 97% CD4, over 70% CD8). The secondary response peaked faster, at day 5 versus 15, but was weaker.

The specimen was CD4+ T cells sorted from PBMCs, collected 45 days after the yellow fever booster vaccination. The chain links TRBV2 to TRBJ1-4; 8 nucleotides match TRBD1. This clonotype was obtained from a man aged 18 to 29 who received the YFV17D yellow fever vaccine. The CDR3 loop reads CASRPGQATNEKLFF. CDR3 in DNA: TGTGCCAGCAGGCCGGGACAGGCAACTAATGAAAAACTGTTTTTT.